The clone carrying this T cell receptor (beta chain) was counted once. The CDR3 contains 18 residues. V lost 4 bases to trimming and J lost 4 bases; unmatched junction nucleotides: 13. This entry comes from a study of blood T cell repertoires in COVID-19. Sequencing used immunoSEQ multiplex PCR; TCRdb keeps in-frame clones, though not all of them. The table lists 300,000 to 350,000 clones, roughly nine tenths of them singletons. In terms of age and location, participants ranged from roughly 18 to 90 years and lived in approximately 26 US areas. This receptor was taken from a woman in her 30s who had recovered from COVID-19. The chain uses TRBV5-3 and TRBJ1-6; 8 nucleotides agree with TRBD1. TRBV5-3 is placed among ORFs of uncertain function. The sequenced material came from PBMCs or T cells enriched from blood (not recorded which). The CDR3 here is CARSKGMGTGLYNSPLHF. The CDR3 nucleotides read TGTGCCAGAAGCAAGGGGATGGGGACAGGCCTTTATAATTCACCCCTCCACTTT.